A single sample gave rise to the 17 T cell receptor beta chains below, sequenced in a study of memory CD4+ T cells and cytomegalovirus serostatus. TCRdb keeps only in-frame clones here, not all; method: immunoSEQ multiplex PCR. The repertoire holds about 58,000 clones, with less than 85% as singletons. Single viable CD3+CD4+CD8-CD45RO+ cells were sorted as the memory CD4+ T cells. The sample comprised memory CD4+ T cells from blood. These receptors originate from an adult in good health and CMV-seronegative. Some clones in this sample may be carry-over from other donors' samples.

The V call is TRBV4-2, the J call TRBJ2-1; the D gene is possibly TRBD2 (6 bases). Trimming took 3 bases from V and 5 from J, leaving 14 bases between them. Looked up from germline, CDR1 is LGHNA and CDR2 is YNFKEQ. This CDR3 region has 15 residues. The CDR3 DNA reads as TGTGCCAGCAGCCAGGGGCGGGACTTCAACAATGAGCAGTTCTTC. It encodes CASSQGRDFNNEQFF.

The CDR3 region is CATSSNRGIQETQYF. Written as DNA, the CDR3 is TGTGCCACCAGCAGTAACCGGGGGATTCAAGAGACCCAGTACTTC. The chain has TRBV15 and TRBJ2-5; perhaps TRBD2 as D (6 bases). Trimming took off 3 bases at V and 2 bases at J, with 13 bases between the two ends. There are 15 residues in the CDR3. The germline V gene encodes CDR1 LNHNV and CDR2 YYDKDF (reference sequence).

The CDR3 DNA reads TGTGCCAGCAGCCTATCCGGGAGTAACGAGCAGTACTTC. This codes for CASSLSGSNEQYF. The chain joins TRBV5-4 to TRBJ2-7; D may be TRBD2 (6 bases). CDR3 length: 13 amino acids. V was clipped by 4 bases and J by 5 bases, with 13 bases between them. CDR1 is SGHNT, CDR2 YYREEE, per germline (reference sequence).

The chain uses TRBV28 and TRBJ2-5; TRBD2 agrees at 10 bases. This CDR3 contains 15 residues. With V trimmed by 8 bases and J by 2 bases, 8 bases remained unmatched. From germline, CDR1 is MDHEN and CDR2 SYDVKM. The CDR3 sequence: CASLGLAGAQETQYF. The CDR3 nucleotides read TGTGCCAGCTTAGGGCTAGCGGGAGCTCAAGAGACCCAGTACTTC.

This rearrangement joins TRBV13 to TRBJ2-1; the D gene is possibly TRBD2 (6 bases). Deletions cut 0 bases from V and 4 bases from J, with 16 bases between. The CDR3 has 17 amino acids. Germline V gives CDR1 PRHDT, CDR2 FYEKMQ (reference sequence). CDR3 sequence: CASSLGLGLAKYNEQFF. DNA of the CDR3: TGTGCCAGCAGCTTAGGCCTCGGGCTAGCGAAGTACAATGAGCAGTTCTTC.

Regarding this clone: Other DNA variants within this sample encode the same CDR3. This chain joins TRBV5-4 and TRBJ2-3; D perhaps matches TRBD2 (6 bases). The germline V gene encodes CDR1 SGHNT and CDR2 YYREEE (reference sequence). The CDR3 covers 12 residues. V was pared by 4 bases and J by 8 bases, with 11 bases between. CDR3 DNA sequence: TGTGCCAGCAGCCGCGAGGGAGGTACGCAGTATTTT. Translated: CASSREGGTQYF.

The V call is TRBV4-3, the J call TRBJ2-3, with 7 bases aligning to TRBD2. CDR1 is LGHNA and CDR2 is YSLEER in the germline V gene. V lost 2 bases to trimming and J lost 0 bases; unmatched junction nucleotides: 2. The CDR3 contains 15 residues. The CDR3 sequence is CASSQQRESTDTQYF. The CDR3 DNA reads as TGCGCCAGCAGCCAACAGCGGGAAAGCACAGATACGCAGTATTTT.

V and J are TRBV5-5 and TRBJ1-5; TRBD1 is a possible D gene (5 bases). Trimming left V 3 bases short and J 2 bases short, with 12 bases between. CDR1 is SGHKS, CDR2 YYEKEE, per germline (reference sequence). The CDR3 is made up of 15 amino acids. CDR3: CASSSIGGGNQPQHF. CDR3 nucleotide sequence: TGTGCCAGCAGCTCTATCGGGGGGGGCAATCAGCCCCAGCATTTT.

J is TRBJ2-7 and V is TRBV27, with 9 nucleotides matching TRBD2. There are 14 residues in the CDR3. Germline lookup yields CDR1 MNHEY and CDR2 SMNVEV (reference sequence). The junction had 10 bases not matched to a gene; V was cut back by 6 bases and J by 7 bases. CDR3 coding DNA: TGTGCCAGCAGCGACCTAGCGGGATCTCGGGAGCAGTACTTC. Translation: CASSDLAGSREQYF.

This clone was picked up one time. V is TRBV5-1 and J is TRBJ2-3; possibly TRBD1 for D (6 bases). Germline V gene data show CDR1 as SGHRS and CDR2 as YFSETQ. Trimming removed 5 bases from V and 2 bases from J, with 24 bases in between. CDR3 length: 18 amino acids. The DNA of the CDR3 is TGCGCCAGCAGGCTCCACGGTATGGGGGCGAAGGACACAGATACGCAGTATTTT. Translating it yields CASRLHGMGAKDTDTQYF.

The chain uses TRBV10-2 and TRBJ2-3; D uncertain. V lost 3 bases to trimming and J lost 6 bases, with 10 bases between them. From germline, CDR1 is WSHSY and CDR2 SAAADI. This CDR3 comprises 13 residues. For the CDR3, the DNA is TGCGCCAGCAGTGATATTAGCCCCGATACGCAGTATTTT. Its translation: CASSDISPDTQYF.

About this clone: One end of the junction does not line up with germline, which may come from a read error. The genes are TRBV25-1 and TRBJ2-3; D gene ambiguous. The CDR3 consists of 12 residues. Germline loops: CDR1 MGHDK, CDR2 SYGVNS. CDR3 in amino acids: CASSEYNTRKDF. The DNA of the CDR3 is TGTGCCAGCAGTGAATATAATACCCGAAAGGATTTT.

The chain employs TRBV2 and TRBJ2-5, with TRBD2 identical over 12 bases. The assigned J gene may be wrong: the sequence end matches TRBJ2-7 better. The CDR3 sequence is 15 residues long. From germline, CDR1 is SNHLY and CDR2 FYNNEI. The CDR3 loop is CASRGLAGPGGEQYF. In DNA, the CDR3 is TGTGCCAGCAGAGGACTAGCGGGGCCCGGAGGCGAGCAGTACTTC.

This clone was seen a single time. The gene calls are TRBV7-9 and TRBJ2-3; D gene ambiguous. The CDR3 covers 12 residues. Germline V gene data show CDR1 as SEHNR and CDR2 as FQNEAQ (reference sequence). The ends were cut back, 3 bases at V and 5 bases at J, with 6 bases in the middle. The CDR3: CASSFWVDTQYF. In DNA form, the CDR3 reads TGTGCCAGCAGCTTTTGGGTAGATACGCAGTATTTT.

This clone was seen more than once but under ten times. The rearrangement uses TRBV6-5 and TRBJ2-5; possible D gene TRBD2, 6 bases. Germline values: CDR1 MNHEY, CDR2 SVGAGI. V lost 2 bases and J lost 4, with 11 bases in between. The CDR3 has 14 residues. The CDR3, as DNA: TGTGCCAGCAGTTACGGAGGGGCGGGAGAGACCCAGTACTTC. This translates into CASSYGGAGETQYF.

The chain is built from TRBV11-2 and TRBJ2-5; 9 nucleotides align to TRBD2. Germline CDR1 SGHAT, CDR2 FQNNGV. The CDR3 runs 14 residues. V was clipped by 2 bases and J by 8 bases; unmatched bases: 6. The CDR3 spells CASSLSPSGTTQYF. CDR3 sequence (DNA): TGTGCCAGCAGCTTATCCCCTAGCGGGACCACCCAGTACTTC.

The chain carries TRBV5-1 and TRBJ2-3; 9 positions match TRBD2. Germline V lookup: CDR1 SGHRS, CDR2 YFSETQ. V trimming: 7 bases; J trimming: 3 bases; junction bases outside the gene matches: 6. This CDR3 has 14 amino acids. The DNA for the CDR3 is TGCGCCAGCGCAGCGGGGGGAGGAACAGATACGCAGTATTTT. Translated, it gives CASAAGGGTDTQYF.